The clone carrying this T cell receptor beta chain was recorded many times. Its antigen is undetermined. This record comes from a study of T-cell reconstitution after alpha-beta-depleted transplantation in children. Study-wide points: T cells produced anew were the main source of T-cell counts and diversity one year after transplant. Diversity of TCRbeta at day 60 was high in some patients, arising from surviving recipient T cells and thymic progenitors.

The CDR3 length is 15 residues. Unique molecular identifiers were used in preparing the TCRbeta library. TCRdb analysed the PCR reads with MiXCR anew, one entry per CDR3 protein. Seen here are 250,000 to 300,000 distinct CDR3 sequences, around a tenth observed once, and the top ten hold around a quarter. The chain is built from TRBV21-1 and TRBJ2-1; the table's D gene call, TRBD1, was not cross checked with the DNA. TRBV21-1 is designated a pseudogene. The starting material was peripheral blood, obtained 180 days after TCRalphabeta/CD19-depleted stem cell transplant. The clonotype originates from a male patient aged 2-15 years who had a stem cell transplant for chronic granulomatous disease, so the T cells may come from the graft donor. CDR3 region: CASSARQLEYNEQFF. For the CDR3, the DNA is TGTGCCAGCAGCGCCCGACAGTTAGAATACAATGAGCAGTTCTTC.